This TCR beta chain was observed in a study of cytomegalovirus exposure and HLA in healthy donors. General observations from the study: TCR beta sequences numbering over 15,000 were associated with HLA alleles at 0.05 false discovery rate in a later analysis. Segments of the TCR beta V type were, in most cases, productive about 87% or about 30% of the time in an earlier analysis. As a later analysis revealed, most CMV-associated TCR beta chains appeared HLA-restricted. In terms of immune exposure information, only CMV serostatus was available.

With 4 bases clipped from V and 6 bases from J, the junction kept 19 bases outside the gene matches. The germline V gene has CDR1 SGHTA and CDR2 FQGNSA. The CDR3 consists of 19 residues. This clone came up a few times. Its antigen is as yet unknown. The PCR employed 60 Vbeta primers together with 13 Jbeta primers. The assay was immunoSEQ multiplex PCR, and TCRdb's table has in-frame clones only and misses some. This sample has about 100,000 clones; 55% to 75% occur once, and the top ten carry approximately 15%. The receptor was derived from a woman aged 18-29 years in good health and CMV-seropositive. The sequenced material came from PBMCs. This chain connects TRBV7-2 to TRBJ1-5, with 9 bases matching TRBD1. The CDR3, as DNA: TGTGCCAGCAGCTCCCAGATTGGGACAGGGAAAGGGAGGCTTCAGCCCCAGCATTTT. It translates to CASSSQIGTGKGRLQPQHF.